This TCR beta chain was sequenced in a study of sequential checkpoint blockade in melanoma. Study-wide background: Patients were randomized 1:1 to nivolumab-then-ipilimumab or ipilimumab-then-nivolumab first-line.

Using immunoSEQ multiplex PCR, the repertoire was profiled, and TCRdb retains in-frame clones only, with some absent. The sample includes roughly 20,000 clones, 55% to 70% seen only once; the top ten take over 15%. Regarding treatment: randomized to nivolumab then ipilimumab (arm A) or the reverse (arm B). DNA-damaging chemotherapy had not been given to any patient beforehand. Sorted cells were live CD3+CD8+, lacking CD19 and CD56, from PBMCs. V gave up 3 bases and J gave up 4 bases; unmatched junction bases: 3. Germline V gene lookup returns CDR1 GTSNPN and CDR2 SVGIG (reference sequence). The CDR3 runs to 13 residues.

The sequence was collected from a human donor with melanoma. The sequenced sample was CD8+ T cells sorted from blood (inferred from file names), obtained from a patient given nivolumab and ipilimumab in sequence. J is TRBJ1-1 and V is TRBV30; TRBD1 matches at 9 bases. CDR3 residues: CAWRWTGATEAFF. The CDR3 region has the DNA TGTGCCTGGAGGTGGACAGGGGCCACTGAAGCTTTCTTT.